This T cell receptor beta chain is drawn from a study of shared clonotypes between healthy human individuals (TCRdb year 2020). For the wider study: A few men and two women, aged 18 to 49 years, made up the cohort. For each donor, CD4 naive and CD4 memory were each run on three plates, CD8 naive on two plates, and CD8 memory on one plate. To estimate repertoire size and how much clonotype sharing occurs between individuals, the study deeply sequenced the blood TCR repertoires of several healthy adults. Libraries were prepared and TCR repertoires were sequenced by different laboratories using diverse techniques, in order to increase sequencing depth and limit assay-specific biases. Per donor, leukapheresis produced somewhere between about 0.94 and 8.9 billion PBMCs. Results and caveats for the whole study, not just this receptor: Across a few donors, about 4.5% of naive CD4, roughly 3.3% of naive CD8, roughly 2.3% of memory CD4, and 0.4% to 0.45% of memory CD8 clonotypes were shared. Pairwise subsampling indicated that sequencing depth was expected to affect the degree of clonotype sharing among donors. Sampling was restricted to blood, and TCR repertoires in tissues likely differ from the TCR repertoires found in blood. Naive subsets generally had larger estimated clonotype richness than memory subsets did. Higher generation probabilities were observed for clonotypes shared by all four sorted-subset donors than for non-shared clonotypes. Rarefaction of sorted-subset datasets indicated incomplete sequencing despite the large sequencing depth. Because the study included a small number of donors, the genetic and exposure-history diversity represented was limited.

From V the trimming removes 3 bases and from J it removes 2 bases, while the gene matches leave 0 bases of the junction unaccounted for. Counted from cysteine to phenylalanine, this CDR3 has 14 amino acids. Only the CDR3 region is kept as DNA, spanning 42 bases read in frame from base 1. From the germline V gene, CDR1 is MDHEN and CDR2 is SYDVKM. Concerning this clone itself: The antigen it binds to is not known. The record has no base qualities; no much larger clone is one base away. Other DNA sequences within the sample encode an identical CDR3.

The donors were healthy, HIV-negative adults who had no recently reported acute infections or vaccinations. All donors were Caucasian adults living in Nashville, Tennessee, USA. Magnetic negative selection was used to enrich CD4+ T cells, after which naive cells were positively selected on CD45RA and the negative fraction became the memory subset. Blood was collected by leukapheresis, and PBMCs were isolated by Ficoll-Histopaque density gradient centrifugation and then cryopreserved in liquid nitrogen vapor phase. Purity and quantity of every magnetically sorted T cell population were checked by analytical flow cytometry. Genomic DNA was isolated from each sorted fraction and quantified by UV absorbance on a Nanodrop 2000c. Using the deep immunoSEQ assay, multiplex PCR amplified TCR CDR3 regions from genomic DNA. For each cell subset, the extracted genomic DNA was distributed evenly across all wells of several immunoSEQ 96-well plates, and each plate served as one replicate. For sorted subsets, roughly 200 ng genomic DNA, equal to 30,000 to 35,000 T cell genomes, was loaded into each replicate PCR. Purified libraries were quantified with a Qubit 3.0 fluorometer, sized on a Bioanalyzer 2100, and re-quantified with the KAPA Library Quantification kit. Every immunoSEQ 96-well plate was sequenced on a separate single-read 150-cycle Illumina NextSeq 550 flow cell. Turning to the authors' computational methods: The immunoSEQ output contained only junctional sequences without quality scores, so filtering could not match that applied to full-length reads. Sequences were annotated with PyIR, a Python wrapper for IgBLAST v1.9, using IMGT germline references to assign V/J genes and CDR3. Reads with weak V/J assignments (E-value above 1e-6), missing CDR3, stop codons, out-of-frame junctions, or ambiguous translated residues were removed. V3J clonotypes were defined as sequences sharing an identical inferred V gene, J gene, and CDR3 amino acid sequence. The percentage overlap between two repertoires was calculated by dividing the number of shared unique clonotypes by the size of the smaller repertoire. Three approaches were used to assess repertoire richness: RTK rarefaction, the Chao1 estimator, and Recon v2.1 estimates of unobserved clonotypes. Generation probabilities were computed with OLGA for all TCRbeta clonotypes obtained by the gDNA method from a few donors. Drawn from immuneACCESS, this table holds only the in-frame rearrangements with V and J called that TCRdb kept. Clones are partly lost; checked studies trace under half to an unresolved V gene and leave the rest unexplained. The DNA gave D and trimming, while V, J and clone size come from that table. Recorded for this sample are millions of clones; roughly 94% of them occurred a single time. The ten largest clones add up to 0.1% to 0.15% of the sample.

The sequence joins TRBV28 to TRBJ1-2, with 10 junctional bases fitting TRBD1. The receptor was isolated from a man aged 18 to 35 in good health. Sequencing was done on a sample of naive CD4+ T cells sorted from blood. The sample's cell subset or site label is to be understood as: CD45RA+ positively selected. The CDR3 corresponds to CASSLTGGNYGYTF. The DNA sequence reads TGTGCCAGCAGTTTGACAGGGGGCAACTATGGCTACACCTTC.